The clone carrying this T cell receptor beta chain has at least ten counts. Its antigen remains unknown. The data are from a study of human T cells and chemical hapten exposure. Study observations and caveats: Controls formed significantly fewer large CDR3 similarity clusters than expanded TCRs did. DPC sensitization produced no change in TCRs with frequency above 1 in 1000.

Using its own MiXCR run on the RACE reads, TCRdb lists one record per CDR3 protein. The sample contains about 96,000 distinct CDR3 sequences, 7% to 10% of which appear only once. The CDR3 contains 16 residues. The V end was cut by 0 bases, the J end by 2 bases, with 12 bases between. CDR1 SGHRS and CDR2 YFSETQ come from the germline V gene. Time point defined: patch test 2, 6 weeks after DPC sensitization. Regarding treatment: therapeutic diphenylcyclopropenone sensitization with weekly scalp DPC. The donor pool consisted of alopecia patients aged 18 to 70 years, considered suitable for DPC. V usage is TRBV5-1 and J usage is TRBJ2-1; D call uncertain. Material: whole blood, obtained in connection with sensitization to the hapten diphenylcyclopropenone (DPC). The sequence derives from a middle-aged woman with alopecia areata. Some clones in this sample may be carry-over from other donors' samples. CDR3 sequence reads: CASSLGTGFTYNEQFF. The CDR3 DNA follows: TGCGCCAGCAGCTTGGGAACCGGGTTCACCTACAATGAGCAGTTCTTC.